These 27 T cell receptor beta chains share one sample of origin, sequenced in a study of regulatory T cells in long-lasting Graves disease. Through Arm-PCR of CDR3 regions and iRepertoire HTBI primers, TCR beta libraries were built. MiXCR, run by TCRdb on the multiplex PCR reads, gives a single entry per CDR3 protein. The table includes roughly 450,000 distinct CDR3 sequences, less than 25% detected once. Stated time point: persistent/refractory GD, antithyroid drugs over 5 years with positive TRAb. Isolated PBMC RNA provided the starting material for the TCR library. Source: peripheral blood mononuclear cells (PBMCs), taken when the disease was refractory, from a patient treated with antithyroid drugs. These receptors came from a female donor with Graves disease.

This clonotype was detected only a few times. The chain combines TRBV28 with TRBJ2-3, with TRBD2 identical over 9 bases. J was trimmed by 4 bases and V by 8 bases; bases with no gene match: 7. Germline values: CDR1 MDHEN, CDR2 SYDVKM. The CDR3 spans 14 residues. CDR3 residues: CASRLAGKADTQYF. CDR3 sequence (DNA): TGTGCCAGCCGGCTAGCGGGAAAGGCAGATACGCAGTATTTT.

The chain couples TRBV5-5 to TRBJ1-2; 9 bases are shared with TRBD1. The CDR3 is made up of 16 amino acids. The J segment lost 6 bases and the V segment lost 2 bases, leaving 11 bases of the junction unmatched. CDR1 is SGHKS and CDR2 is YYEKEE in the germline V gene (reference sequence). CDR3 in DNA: TGTGCCAGCAGCTTTACAGGGGGCGAAGTTCCCGATGGCTACACCTTC. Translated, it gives CASSFTGGEVPDGYTF. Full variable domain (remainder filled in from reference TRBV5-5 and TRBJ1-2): DAGVTQSPTHLIKTRGQQVTLRCSPISGHKSVSWYQQVLGQGPQFIFQYYEKEERGRGNFPDRFSARQFPNYSSELNVNALLLGDSALYLCASSFTGGEVPDGYTFGSGTRLTVV.

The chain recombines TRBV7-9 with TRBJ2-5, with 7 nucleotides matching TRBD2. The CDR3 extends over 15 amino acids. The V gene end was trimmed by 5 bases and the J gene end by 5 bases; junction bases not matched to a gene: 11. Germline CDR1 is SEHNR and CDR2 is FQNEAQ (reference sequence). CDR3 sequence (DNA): TGTGCCAGCAGCCAAACCGGGACTACCAGCGAGACCCAGTACTTC. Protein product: CASSQTGTTSETQYF.

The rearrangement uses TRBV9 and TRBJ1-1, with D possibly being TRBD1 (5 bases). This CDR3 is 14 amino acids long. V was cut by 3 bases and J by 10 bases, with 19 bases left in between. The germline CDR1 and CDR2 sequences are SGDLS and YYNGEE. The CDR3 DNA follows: TGTGCCAGCAGCGCAGGGACTGCCCCTTTAGGAGCTTTCTTT. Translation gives CASSAGTAPLGAFF.

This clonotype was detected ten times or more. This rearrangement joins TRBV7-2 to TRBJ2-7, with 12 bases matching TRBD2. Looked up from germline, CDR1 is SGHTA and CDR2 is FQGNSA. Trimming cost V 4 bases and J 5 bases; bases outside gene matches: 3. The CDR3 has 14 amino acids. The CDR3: CASSSSGRGNEQYF. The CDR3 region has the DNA TGTGCCAGCAGCTCTAGCGGGAGGGGGAACGAGCAGTACTTC.

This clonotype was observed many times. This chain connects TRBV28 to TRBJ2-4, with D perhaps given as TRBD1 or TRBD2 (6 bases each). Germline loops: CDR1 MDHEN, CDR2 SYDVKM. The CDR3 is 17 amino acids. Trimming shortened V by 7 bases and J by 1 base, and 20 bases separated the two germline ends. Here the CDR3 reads CASTQGRWLAAKNIQYF. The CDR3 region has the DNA TGTGCCAGCACCCAGGGGAGGTGGCTAGCGGCCAAAAACATTCAGTACTTC.

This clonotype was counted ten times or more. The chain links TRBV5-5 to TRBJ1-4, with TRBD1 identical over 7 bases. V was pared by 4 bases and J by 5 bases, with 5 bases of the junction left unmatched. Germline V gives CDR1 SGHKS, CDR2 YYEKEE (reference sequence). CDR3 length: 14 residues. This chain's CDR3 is CASSRQGVNEKLFF. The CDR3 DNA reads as TGTGCCAGCAGCCGACAGGGAGTGAATGAAAAACTGTTTTTT.

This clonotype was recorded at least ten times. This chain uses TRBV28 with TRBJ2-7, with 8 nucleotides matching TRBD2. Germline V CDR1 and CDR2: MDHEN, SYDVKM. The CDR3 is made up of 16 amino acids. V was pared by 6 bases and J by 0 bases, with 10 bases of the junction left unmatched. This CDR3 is CASSYPLTSDSYEQYF. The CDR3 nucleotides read TGTGCCAGCAGCTACCCTTTGACTAGCGACTCCTACGAGCAGTACTTC.

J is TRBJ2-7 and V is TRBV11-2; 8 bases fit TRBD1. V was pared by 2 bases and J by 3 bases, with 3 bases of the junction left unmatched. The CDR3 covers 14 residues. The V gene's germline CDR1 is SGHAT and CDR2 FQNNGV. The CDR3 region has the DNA TGTGCCAGCAGCTTATTTACAGGGGGCTACGAGCAGTACTTC. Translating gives CASSLFTGGYEQYF. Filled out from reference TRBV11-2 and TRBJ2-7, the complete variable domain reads EAGVAQSPRYKIIEKRQSVAFWCNPISGHATLYWYQQILGQGPKLLIQFQNNGVVDDSQLPKDRFSAERLKGVDSTLKIQPAKLEDSAVYLCASSLFTGGYEQYFGPGTRLTVT.

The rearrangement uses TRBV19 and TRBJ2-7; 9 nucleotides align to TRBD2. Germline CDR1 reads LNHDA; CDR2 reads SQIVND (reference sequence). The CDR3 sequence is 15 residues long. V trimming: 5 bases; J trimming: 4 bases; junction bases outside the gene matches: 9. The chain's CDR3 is CASSLAGNGVYEQYF. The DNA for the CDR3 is TGTGCCAGTAGTCTAGCGGGAAATGGTGTGTACGAGCAGTACTTC.

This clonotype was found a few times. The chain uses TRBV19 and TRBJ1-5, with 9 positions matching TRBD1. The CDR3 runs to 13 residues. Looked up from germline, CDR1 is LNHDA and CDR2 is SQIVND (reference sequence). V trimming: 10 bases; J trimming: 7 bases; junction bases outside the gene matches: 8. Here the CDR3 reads CATTGGFYQPQHF. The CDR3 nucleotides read TGTGCCACTACAGGGGGCTTTTACCAGCCCCAGCATTTT.

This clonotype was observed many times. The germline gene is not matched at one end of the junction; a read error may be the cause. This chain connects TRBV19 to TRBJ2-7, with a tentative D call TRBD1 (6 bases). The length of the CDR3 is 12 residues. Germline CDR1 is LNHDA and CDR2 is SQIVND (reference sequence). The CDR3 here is CASSMTGYEQYF. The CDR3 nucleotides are TGTGCCAGCAGTATGACAGGTTACGAGCAGTACTTC.

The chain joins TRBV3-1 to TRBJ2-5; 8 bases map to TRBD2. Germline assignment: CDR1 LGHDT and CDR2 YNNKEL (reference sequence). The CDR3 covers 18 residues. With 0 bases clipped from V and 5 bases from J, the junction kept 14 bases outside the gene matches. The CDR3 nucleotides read TGTGCCAGCAGCCAAGATCTAGCGGGTGCCCAGGTTGTGGAGACCCAGTACTTC. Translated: CASSQDLAGAQVVETQYF.

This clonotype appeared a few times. DNA of the CDR3: TGTGCCAGCAGCTTACAGGGGCGTCAGCCCCAGCATTTT. Its protein product is CASSLQGRQPQHF. The chain uses TRBV7-9 and TRBJ1-5, with D possibly being TRBD1 (6 bases). This CDR3 comprises 13 residues. V was cut by 2 bases and J by 6 bases, with 8 bases left in between. CDR1 and CDR2 from the germline V gene are SEHNR and FQNEAQ (reference sequence).

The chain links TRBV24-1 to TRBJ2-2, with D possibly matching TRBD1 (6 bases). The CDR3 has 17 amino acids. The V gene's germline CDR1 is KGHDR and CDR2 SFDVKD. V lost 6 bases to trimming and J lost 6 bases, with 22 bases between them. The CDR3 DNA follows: TGTGCCACCAGTCCCCCCCAAGGAATAGGGGGTTCCGGGGAGCTGTTTTTT. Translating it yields CATSPPQGIGGSGELFF.

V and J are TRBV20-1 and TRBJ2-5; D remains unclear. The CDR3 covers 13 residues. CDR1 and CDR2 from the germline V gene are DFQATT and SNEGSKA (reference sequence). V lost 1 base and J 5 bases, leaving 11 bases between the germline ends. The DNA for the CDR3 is TGCAGTGCTAGAGCGGCCAGCTCGGAGACCCAGTACTTC. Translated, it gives CSARAASSETQYF.

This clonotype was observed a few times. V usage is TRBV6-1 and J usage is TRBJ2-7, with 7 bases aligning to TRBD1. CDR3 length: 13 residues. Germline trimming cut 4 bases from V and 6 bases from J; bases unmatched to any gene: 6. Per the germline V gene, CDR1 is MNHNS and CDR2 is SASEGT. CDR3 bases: TGTGCCAGCAGTGGATACAGGGGTGCCGAGCAGTACTTC. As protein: CASSGYRGAEQYF.

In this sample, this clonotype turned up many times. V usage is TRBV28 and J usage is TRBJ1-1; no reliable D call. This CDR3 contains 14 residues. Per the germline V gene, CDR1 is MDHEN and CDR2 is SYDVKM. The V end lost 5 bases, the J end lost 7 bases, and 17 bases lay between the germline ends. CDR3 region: CASSGRFISDEAFF. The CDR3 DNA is TGTGCCAGCAGTGGTCGTTTCATCTCGGATGAAGCTTTCTTT. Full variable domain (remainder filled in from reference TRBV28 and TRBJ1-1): DVKVTQSSRYLVKRTGEKVFLECVQDMDHENMFWYRQDPGLGLRLIYFSYDVKMKEKGDIPEGYSVSREKKERFSLILESASTNQTSMYLCASSGRFISDEAFFGQGTRLTVV.

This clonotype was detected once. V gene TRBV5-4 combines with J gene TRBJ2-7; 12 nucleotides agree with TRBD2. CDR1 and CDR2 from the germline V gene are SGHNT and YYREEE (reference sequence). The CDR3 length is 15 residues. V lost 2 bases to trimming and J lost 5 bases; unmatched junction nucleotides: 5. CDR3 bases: TGTGCCAGCAGCTTCCTAGCGGGAGGGAGGGACGAGCAGTACTTC. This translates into CASSFLAGGRDEQYF.

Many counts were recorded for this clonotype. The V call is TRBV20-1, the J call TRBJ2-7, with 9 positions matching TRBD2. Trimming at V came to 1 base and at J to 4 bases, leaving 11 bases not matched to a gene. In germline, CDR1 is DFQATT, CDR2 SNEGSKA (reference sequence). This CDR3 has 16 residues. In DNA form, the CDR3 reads TGCAGTGCTAGAGCCGCAGGACTAGCGAGGAGATACGAGCAGTACTTC. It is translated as CSARAAGLARRYEQYF.

The CDR3 spells CAWTKGQGGNQPQHF. The CDR3, as DNA: TGTGCCTGGACTAAGGGACAGGGGGGCAATCAGCCCCAGCATTTT. The chain carries TRBV30 and TRBJ1-5; 11 bases map to TRBD1. Germline values: CDR1 GTSNPN, CDR2 SVGIG (reference sequence). The CDR3 totals 15 residues. The V segment lost 4 bases and the J segment 2 bases; nucleotides outside the gene matches: 4.

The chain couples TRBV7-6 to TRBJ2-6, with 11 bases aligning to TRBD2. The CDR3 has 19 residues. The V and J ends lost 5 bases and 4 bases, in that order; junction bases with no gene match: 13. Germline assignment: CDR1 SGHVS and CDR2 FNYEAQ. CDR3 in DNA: TGTGCCAGCAGCCAATTAGCGGGAGGGGGTGTTGGAGGGGCCAACGTCCTGACTTTC. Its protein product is CASSQLAGGGVGGANVLTF.

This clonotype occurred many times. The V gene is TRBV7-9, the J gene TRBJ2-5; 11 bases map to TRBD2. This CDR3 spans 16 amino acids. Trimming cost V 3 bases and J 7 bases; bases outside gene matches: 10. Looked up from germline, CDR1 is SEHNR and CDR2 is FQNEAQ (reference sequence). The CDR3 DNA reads TGTGCCAGCAGCTTCGGGACTAGCGGCCCCGGGGGGACCCAGTACTTC. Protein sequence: CASSFGTSGPGGTQYF.

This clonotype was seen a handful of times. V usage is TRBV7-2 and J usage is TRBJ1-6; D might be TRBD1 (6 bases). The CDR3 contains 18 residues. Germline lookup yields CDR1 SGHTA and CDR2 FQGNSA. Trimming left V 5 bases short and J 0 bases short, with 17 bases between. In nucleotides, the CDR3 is TGTGCCAGCAGCCGCGCGCGGGGGGGCTTCTCCTATAATTCACCCCTCCACTTT. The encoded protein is CASSRARGGFSYNSPLHF.

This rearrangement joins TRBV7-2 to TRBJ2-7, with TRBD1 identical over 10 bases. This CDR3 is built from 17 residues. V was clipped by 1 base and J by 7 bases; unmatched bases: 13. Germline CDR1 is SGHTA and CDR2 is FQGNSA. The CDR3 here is CASSLDRSGTGADEQYF. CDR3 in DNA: TGTGCCAGCAGCTTAGATAGATCCGGGACAGGGGCCGATGAGCAGTACTTC. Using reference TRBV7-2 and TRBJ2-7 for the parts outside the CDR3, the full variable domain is GAGVSQSPSNKVTEKGKDVELRCDPISGHTALYWYRQSLGQGLEFLIYFQGNSAPDKSGLPSDRFSAERTGGSVSTLTIQRTQQEDSAVYLCASSLDRSGTGADEQYFGPGTRLTVT.

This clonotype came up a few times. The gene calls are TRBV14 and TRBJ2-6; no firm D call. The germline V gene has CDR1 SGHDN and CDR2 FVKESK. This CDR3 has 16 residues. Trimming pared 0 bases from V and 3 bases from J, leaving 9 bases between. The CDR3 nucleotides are TGTGCCAGCAGCCAAGATGAATTTCTTGGGGCCAACGTCCTGACTTTC. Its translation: CASSQDEFLGANVLTF.

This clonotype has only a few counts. Written as DNA, the CDR3 is TGTGCCAGCAGCTTGGTCGAGGGTTACACTGAAGCTTTCTTT. Translating gives CASSLVEGYTEAFF. This rearrangement joins TRBV5-4 to TRBJ1-1; unclear D gene. The V gene's germline CDR1 is SGHNT and CDR2 YYREEE (reference sequence). The CDR3 totals 14 residues. The V and J ends lost 0 bases and 3 bases respectively, with 9 bases between them.